This T cell receptor delta chain was sequenced in a study of γδ T cells in repeated Plasmodium falciparum infection (dated by TCRdb to about 2021). Concerning the study at large: In the natural-infection arm, Malian children exposed to intense seasonal malaria transmission were enrolled and compared against age and gender matched Australian children. Samples from controlled-infection subjects were taken at baseline, right before selected infections, and 21 days after each infection. Several malaria-naive U.S. adults underwent four controlled human malaria infections by bites from P. falciparum NF54-infected Anopheles stephensi mosquitoes over about 640 days. Malian gammadelta TCR repertoires were analysed cross-sectionally during no-transmission periods and were analysed longitudinally across acute febrile malaria episodes. The study examined how repeated Plasmodium falciparum infection shapes the human gammadelta T cell repertoire, using natural infection in Mali and controlled human malaria infection.

The method was multiplex PCR. Instrument used: Illumina MiSeq. From each sorted gammadelta T cell sample, both TCR gamma (TRG) and TCR delta (TRD) chains were sequenced. The source study handled its data this way. Clonotype tree plots, accumulated frequency of the top 20 clonotypes, diversity index (DI) and D75 metrics were included in the repertoire analyses. TCRdb recomputed clones from the public reads with CATT; identical DNA rows were then combined. TCRdb's processing, not the authors' own work, is the source of the V and J calls. This sample lists tens of thousands of delta-chain clones; approximately 1.5% were detected once. 15% of the sample lies in the top ten. The table lists this clone with a few counts. Its antigen remains undetermined. Base qualities were left out, and no much larger clone turns up one base away. According to the germline V gene, CDR1 reads GEAIGNYY and CDR2 reads EKD. Measured from the cysteine to the phenylalanine, the CDR3 is 17 residues long. Just CDR3 DNA is preserved here, 51 bases in frame from base 1. Trimmed from V: 1 base; trimmed from J: 3 bases; junction bases lacking a gene match: 12.

For bulk TCR repertoire analysis, Vgamma9/Vdelta2+ and Vdelta2-negative gammadelta T cell populations were isolated by flow sorting from peripheral blood mononuclear cells. What the work shows at the level of the full study, not this receptor alone: Vgamma9/Vdelta2+ TCR repertoires kept a highly stable polyclonal repertoire across time and infection, and many TCRgamma sequences overlapped between individuals. The controlled-infection cohort was small, limiting analysis of inter-individual variability in gammadelta T cell responses. Vdelta2-negative gammadelta TCR repertoires from Malian children appeared more clonally expanded, less diverse and less shared than those of Australian children. In Vdelta2-negative, largely Vdelta1+, gammadelta TCR repertoires, repeated controlled infections appeared to drive waves of new clonotype selection. The Malian cohort was drawn from a small rural village made up mostly of one ethnic group, which limits generalizability.

This TCR was recovered from a pool of human donors (malaria-infected and uninfected, not separated). Sequenced sample: gamma-delta T cells from blood. This receptor chain uses TRDV2 and TRDJ1; TRDD3 aligns with 8 central bases. TCRdb is silent on the J gene; assignment here came from matching the DNA to germline. Read as DNA, the sequence is TGTGCCTGTGACACTTTACTGGGGATACTGAACCCCGATAAACTCATCTTT. The encoded protein is CACDTLLGILNPDKLIF.